What follows describes a single T cell receptor (beta chain). Its target is unknown. This sample was taken from a study of T cell responses to AZD1222 COVID-19 vaccine. Findings and caveats of the study: Donors skewed white British and female; clonal diversity was possibly underestimated.

CDR1 is SQVTM, CDR2 ANQGSEA, per germline. The CDR3 length is 13 residues. V was clipped by 7 bases and J by 2 bases, with 14 bases between them. TCRdb's table, derived via immunoSEQ multiplex PCR, lists solely in-frame clones and lacks some. In the table there are 100,000 or so clones, around nine tenths of which are singletons. The chain joins TRBV29-1 to TRBJ1-2; tentative D call: TRBD1 (6 bases). This sequence originates from an adult in good health. The input for sequencing was peripheral blood, taken on day 0 of AZD1222 vaccination. The CDR3 here is CSATGPANYGYTF. The CDR3 nucleotides are TGCAGCGCAACAGGGCCCGCCAACTATGGCTACACCTTC.